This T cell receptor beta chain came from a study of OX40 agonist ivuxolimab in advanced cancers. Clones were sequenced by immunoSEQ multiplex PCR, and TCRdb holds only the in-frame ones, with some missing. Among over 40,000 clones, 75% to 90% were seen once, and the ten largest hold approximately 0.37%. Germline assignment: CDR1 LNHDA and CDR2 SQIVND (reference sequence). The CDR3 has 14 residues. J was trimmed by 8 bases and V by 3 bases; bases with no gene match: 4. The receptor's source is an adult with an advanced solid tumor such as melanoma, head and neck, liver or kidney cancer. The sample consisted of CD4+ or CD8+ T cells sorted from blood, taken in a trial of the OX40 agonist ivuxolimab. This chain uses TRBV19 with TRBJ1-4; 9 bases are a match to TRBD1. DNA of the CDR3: TGTGCCAGTAGTATGGGGACAGGGAAGGAAAAACTGTTTTTT. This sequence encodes CASSMGTGKEKLFF.